The clone carrying this T cell receptor beta chain was counted once. Its antigen is unknown. V was shortened by 6 bases and J by 5 bases, with 14 bases between the two germline ends. The CDR3 spans 13 residues. CDR1 is ENHRY and CDR2 is SYGVKD in the germline V gene. Some clones are missing from TCRdb's copy, which holds only in-frame ones; the method was immunoSEQ multiplex PCR. The sample shows over 100,000 clones, around 89% of them seen only once. The data were taken from a study of T cell responses to AZD1222 COVID-19 vaccine. Study-level background: Second-dose intervals of approximately 4 or approximately 12 weeks were pooled. Regarding the study as a whole: Targets within unmutated variant regions were reportedly found for nearly half of spike-specific TCRs. Two AZD1222 administrations were followed by greater Spike-specific TCR breadth and depth.

This chain uses TRBV10-3 with TRBJ2-7, with D tentatively TRBD2 (5 bases). The clonotype originates from an adult in good health. Sequenced here: peripheral blood, sampled on day 0 of AZD1222 vaccination. This chain's CDR3 is CAIRGRIGDEQYF. DNA of the CDR3: TGTGCCATCAGGGGCAGAATCGGGGACGAGCAGTACTTC.